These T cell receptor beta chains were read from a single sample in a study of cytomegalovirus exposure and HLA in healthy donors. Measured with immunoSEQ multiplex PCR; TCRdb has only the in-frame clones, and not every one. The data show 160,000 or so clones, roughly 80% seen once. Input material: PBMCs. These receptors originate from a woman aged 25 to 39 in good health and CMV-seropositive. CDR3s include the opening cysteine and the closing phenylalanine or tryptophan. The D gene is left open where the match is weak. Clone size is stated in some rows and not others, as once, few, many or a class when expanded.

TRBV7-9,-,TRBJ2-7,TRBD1,TGTGCCAGCAACCCGGGGACAGACTCCTACGAGCAGTACTTC,CASNPGTDSYEQYF
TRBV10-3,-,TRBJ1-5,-,TGTGCCATCAGTGAGAAAGTGGGGCTGGGGAATCAGCCCCAGCATTTT,CAISEKVGLGNQPQHF
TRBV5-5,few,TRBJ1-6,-,TGTGCCAGCAGCTTGGGGCAGAGCGGTAATTCACCCCTCCACTTT,CASSLGQSGNSPLHF
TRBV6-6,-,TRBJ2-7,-,TGTGCCAGCAGTTACTCTTCCTACGAGCAGTACTTC,CASSYSSYEQYF
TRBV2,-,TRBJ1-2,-,TGTGCCAGCAGTTTACAGGGAATTGGGCCTATCGGCTACACCTTC,CASSLQGIGPIGYTF
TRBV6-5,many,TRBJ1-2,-,TGTGCCAGCAGTTACAGCAATTATGGCTACACCTTC,CASSYSNYGYTF
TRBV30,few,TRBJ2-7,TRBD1,TGTGCCTGGAGTGTCAGGGGGCGAGGAGCCGAGCAGTACTTC,CAWSVRGRGAEQYF
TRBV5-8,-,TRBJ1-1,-,TGTGCCAGCAGCTTGACACCGGGGAGGAGCACTGAAGCTTTCTTT,CASSLTPGRSTEAFF
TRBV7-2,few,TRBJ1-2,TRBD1,TGTGCCAGCAGCTTAAGTGTAAGACAGGGAAGCCTCTATGGCTACACCTTC,CASSLSVRQGSLYGYTF
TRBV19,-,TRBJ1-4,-,TGTGCCAGTAGTTTGGCGGACAGAACTAATGAAAAACTGTTTTTT,CASSLADRTNEKLFF
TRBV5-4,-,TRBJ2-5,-,TGTGCCAGCAGCTTGGCCGGCGACTTGGAGACCCAGTACTTC,CASSLAGDLETQYF
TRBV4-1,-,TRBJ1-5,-,TGCGCCAGCAGCCAGTTCGGGGGAGATCAGCCCCAGCATTTT,CASSQFGGDQPQHF
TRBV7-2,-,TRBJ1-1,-,TGTGCCAGCAGCTCATGGACGGGAAACACTGAAGCTTTCTTT,CASSSWTGNTEAFF
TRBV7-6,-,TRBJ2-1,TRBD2,TGTGCCAGCAGCTTCCGACTAGCTCCCCCCTACAATGAGCAGTTCTTC,CASSFRLAPPYNEQFF
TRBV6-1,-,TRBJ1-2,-,TGTGCCAGCAGAAGGGGGTGGACTGGCTATGGCTACACCTTC,CASRRGWTGYGYTF
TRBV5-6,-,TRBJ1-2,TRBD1,TGTGCCAGCAGCTTGGAAGGGGGGACAGGTGTTATCTTC,CASSLEGGTGVIF
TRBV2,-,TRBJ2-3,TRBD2,TGTGCCAGCAGCAGCCAGCGGGGGGGAAACACAGATACGCAGTATTTT,CASSSQRGGNTDTQYF
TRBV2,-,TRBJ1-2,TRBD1,TGTGCCAGTACAGGGGGCCCAGCTACCAACTATGGCTACACCTTC,CASTGGPATNYGYTF
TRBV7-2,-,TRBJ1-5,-,TGTGCCAGCAGCTCCCGCCCGGTGGGAGGGCTTAATCAGCCCCAGCATTTT,CASSSRPVGGLNQPQHF
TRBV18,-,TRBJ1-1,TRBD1,TGTGCCAGCTCACCGCGACAGGGGGAGCTTGAAGCTTTCTTT,CASSPRQGELEAFF
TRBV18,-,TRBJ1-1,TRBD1,TGTGCCAGCTCACCAACGAGAAGGAAGACAGGGCTTGTATCTCGGAACACTGAAGCTTTCTTT,CASSPTRRKTGLVSRNTEAFF
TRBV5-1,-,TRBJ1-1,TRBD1,TGCGCCAGCAGCCCCTCATTGGACAGGGGAATTAGGAACACTGAAGCTTTCTTT,CASSPSLDRGIRNTEAFF
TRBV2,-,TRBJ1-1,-,TGTGCCAGCATGCCGGACAGGAACACTGAAGCTTTCTTT,CASMPDRNTEAFF
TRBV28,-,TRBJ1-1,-,TGTGCCAGCAGTAAACGACAGGCGAACACTGAAGCTTTCTTT,CASSKRQANTEAFF
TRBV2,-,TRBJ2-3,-,TGTGCCAGCAGTGAAGGGGGGGGCACAGATACGCAGTATTTT,CASSEGGGTDTQYF
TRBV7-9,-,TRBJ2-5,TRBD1,TGTTCCAGCCTCACCGACAGGGGGCTATTGCAAGAGACCCAGTACTTC,CSSLTDRGLLQETQYF
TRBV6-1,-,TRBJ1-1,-,TGTGCCAGCAGTGTTCGAAGAGTTCGGACTGAAGCTTTCTTT,CASSVRRVRTEAFF
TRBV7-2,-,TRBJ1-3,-,TGTGCCAGCAGCCCCTTCTATGGAAACACCATATATTTT,CASSPFYGNTIYF
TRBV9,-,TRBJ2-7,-,TGTGCCAGCAGCGTAGAACCAGGGGCTTTATCCTACGAGCAGTACTTC,CASSVEPGALSYEQYF
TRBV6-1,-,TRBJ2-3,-,TGTGCCAGCAGCAACAGGGTCCCAGATACGCAGTATTTT,CASSNRVPDTQYF
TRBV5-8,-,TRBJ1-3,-,TGTGCCAGCAGCTGGGGGGACCTCTCTGGAAACACCATATATTTT,CASSWGDLSGNTIYF
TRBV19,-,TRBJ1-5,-,TGTGCCAGTAGTATATGGCTCGACAGTGGTAGCAATCAGCCCCAGCATTTT,CASSIWLDSGSNQPQHF
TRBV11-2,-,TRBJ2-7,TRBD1,TGTGCCAGCAGCCGAGACATTAGTTGGACAGGTATGGTCGAGCAGTACTTC,CASSRDISWTGMVEQYF
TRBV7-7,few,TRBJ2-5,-,TGTGCCAGCAGCTTGAGGACACAAGAGACCCAGTACTTC,CASSLRTQETQYF
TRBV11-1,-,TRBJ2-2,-,TGTGCCAGCAGCTTAGGCACCCGGGGAGGGGGCACCGGGGAGCTGTTTTTT,CASSLGTRGGGTGELFF
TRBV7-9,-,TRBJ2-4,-,TGTGCCAGCAGCTTAGGGAGGAGCACAAACATTCAGTACTTC,CASSLGRSTNIQYF
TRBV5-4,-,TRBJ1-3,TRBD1,TGTGCCAGCAGCTCACAGGGGGCTGGAAACACCATATATTTT,CASSSQGAGNTIYF
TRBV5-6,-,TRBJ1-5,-,TGTGCCAGCAGCCTAGGCGGGGGCAATCAGCCCCAGCATTTT,CASSLGGGNQPQHF
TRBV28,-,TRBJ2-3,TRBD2,TGTGCCAGCAGTTTCCGCCGGGAGGGGACGGCAGATACGCAGTATTTT,CASSFRREGTADTQYF
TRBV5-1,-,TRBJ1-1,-,TGCGCCAGCAGCTTGGACAGGGACACTGAAGCTTTCTTT,CASSLDRDTEAFF
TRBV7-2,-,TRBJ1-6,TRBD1,TGTGCCAGCAGCTTAGCTTGGCAGGGGGCGAATTCACCCCTCCACTTT,CASSLAWQGANSPLHF
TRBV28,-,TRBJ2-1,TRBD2,TGTGCCAGCAGTTTAATTAGGGGGACTAGCGGGGACAATGAGCAGTTCTTC,CASSLIRGTSGDNEQFF
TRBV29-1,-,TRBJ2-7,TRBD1,TGCAGCGTTGAAAGGACAGGGGAGAGCTACGAGCAGTACTTC,CSVERTGESYEQYF
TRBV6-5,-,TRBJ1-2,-,TGTGCCAGCAGCCCCGACACTAACTATGGCTACACCTTC,CASSPDTNYGYTF
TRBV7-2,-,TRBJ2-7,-,TGTGCCAGCAGCGACCGGGGGCGGGGGCCGCTCTCGATTAATGGGCAGTACTTC,CASSDRGRGPLSINGQYF
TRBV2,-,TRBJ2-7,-,TGTGCCAGCAGTGTCAGGTACGAGCAGTACTTC,CASSVRYEQYF
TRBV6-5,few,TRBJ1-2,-,TGTGCCAGCAGTTACTCAAACGGGGGAGGGGGGGACGGCTACACCTTC,CASSYSNGGGGDGYTF
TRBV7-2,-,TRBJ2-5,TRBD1,TGTGCCAGCAGCTTGGGCTTGACAGGGCAAGAGACCCAGTACTTC,CASSLGLTGQETQYF
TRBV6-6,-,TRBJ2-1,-,TGTGCCAGCAGTCAATCCGACTCGCAATACAATGAGCAGTTCTTC,CASSQSDSQYNEQFF
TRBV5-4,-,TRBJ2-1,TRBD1,TGTGCCAGCAGCTCTCGGACAGGGGGCTACAATGAGCAGTTCTTC,CASSSRTGGYNEQFF
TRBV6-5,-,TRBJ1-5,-,TGTGCCAGCAGCCGTCAGGGGTTTAGCAATCAGCCCCAGCATTTT,CASSRQGFSNQPQHF
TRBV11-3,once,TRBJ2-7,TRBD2,TGTGCCAGCAGCTCGGGGGGGGACGCCTACGAGCAGTACTTC,CASSSGGDAYEQYF
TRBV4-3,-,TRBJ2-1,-,TGCGCCAGCAGCCAAGATCCGGCTAGCTTCTCCTACAATGAGCAGTTCTTC,CASSQDPASFSYNEQFF
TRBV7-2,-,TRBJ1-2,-,TGTGCCAGCAGCTTAGAGCATCGGGAGCGGGGCTACACCTTC,CASSLEHRERGYTF
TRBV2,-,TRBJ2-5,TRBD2,TGTGCCAGCGGGCTAGCGGGGGGACCCCAAGAGACCCAGTACTTC,CASGLAGGPQETQYF
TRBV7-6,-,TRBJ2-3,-,TGTGCCAGCAGCCGAAACCAGGGGTCCACAGATACGCAGTATTTT,CASSRNQGSTDTQYF